This T cell receptor beta chain is from a study of blood T cell repertoires in COVID-19. The overall study: Sites in the United States, Italy and Spain provided acute and convalescent COVID-19 samples. In each case, the material was cDNA or gDNA derived from T cells, B-cell-depleted T cells, or PBMCs.

Seattle's cohort entered during active infection and was followed longitudinally. In the original processing: Estimates of nucleated cell counts were drawn from the amplification of reference gene primers. Assay: immunoSEQ multiplex PCR; the TCRdb copy retains only in-frame clones and omits some. V, J and clone size derive from that table, while D and trimming were established from the DNA sequence. The data contain some 400,000 clones, roughly 86% of them singletons. The clonotype comes from a woman aged 55 to 70 with COVID-19, enrolled during active disease. The sample taken for sequencing was peripheral blood.

The CDR3 DNA follows: TGCGCCAGCAGCTCCGGGACAGGGTTCGGGGCCAACGTCCTGACTTTC. Translating gives CASSSGTGFGANVLTF. The chain combines TRBV5-1 with TRBJ2-6; TRBD1 matches at 9 bases. J gave up 4 bases and V 3 bases, and 5 bases lay outside the gene matches. Germline V gene sequence: CDR1 SGHRS, CDR2 YFSETQ. This CDR3 has 16 amino acids.